A single sample gave rise to the 24 T cell receptor beta chains below, sequenced in a study of cytomegalovirus exposure and HLA in healthy donors (dated by TCRdb to 2017 to 2019). The library came from the immunoSEQ multiplex PCR assay. A mixture of 60 forward primers for TCR Vbeta segments and 13 reverse primers for TCR Jbeta segments was used in the multiplex PCR. Sourced from immuneACCESS, this table was stored by TCRdb with only in-frame sequences that have V and J called. A share of the clones is absent; for the studies checked, an unresolved V gene accounts for under half, and the remainder has no known explanation. Counted in this sample were 130,000 to 150,000 clones; around 82% of them appeared once. The ten largest clonotypes hold roughly 2.4% of the sample. Material for sequencing was PBMCs. These receptors were taken from a woman under 30 in good health and CMV-seropositive.

The chain couples TRBV5-5 to TRBJ2-3; no clear D. The CDR3 contains 12 residues. Germline assignment: CDR1 SGHKS and CDR2 YYEKEE (reference sequence). Between the trimmed V and J ends, which lost 3 bases and 3 bases, there was a span of 5 bases. CDR3 protein: CASSYVTDTQYF. The CDR3 bases are TGTGCCAGCAGCTATGTAACAGATACGCAGTATTTT.

The chain couples TRBV6-6 to TRBJ2-7; 11 nucleotides match TRBD1. CDR3 length equals 14 residues. Losses at the gene ends were 2 bases for V and 6 bases for J; bases not matched to a gene: 3. Per germline, CDR1 MNHNY and CDR2 SVGAGI (reference sequence). The CDR3 DNA sequence: TGTGCCAGCAGTTACCACGGGACAGGGGGCGAGCAGTACTTC. It specifies CASSYHGTGGEQYF.

The chain couples TRBV15 to TRBJ1-4; D ambiguous. Per germline, CDR1 LNHNV and CDR2 YYDKDF (reference sequence). The germline V and J ends were trimmed by 0 bases and 4 bases, with 3 bases remaining between them. The CDR3 has 13 residues. As DNA, the CDR3 is TGTGCCACCAGCAGAGACAGTAATGAAAAACTGTTTTTT. Translating it yields CATSRDSNEKLFF. Combining the CDR3 with reference TRBV15 and TRBJ1-4 gives the whole variable domain DAMVIQNPRYQVTQFGKPVTLSCSQTLNHNVMYWYQQKSSQAPKLLFHYYDKDFNNEADTPDNFQSRRPNTSFCFLDIRSPGLGDTAMYLCATSRDSNEKLFFGSGTQLSVL.

On this clone itself: In the same sample, other DNA sequences code for this CDR3. The chain couples TRBV5-1 to TRBJ2-5; 8 bases match TRBD1. Per the germline V gene, CDR1 is SGHRS and CDR2 is YFSETQ. The CDR3 runs to 17 residues. V lost 0 bases, J lost 4 bases, and 11 bases stayed unmatched. The chain's CDR3 is CASSLGGTGGQGETQYF. The CDR3 coding sequence is TGCGCCAGCAGCTTGGGAGGGACAGGTGGACAGGGAGAGACCCAGTACTTC.

The chain is built from TRBV4-1 and TRBJ1-3; a possible D gene is TRBD1 (5 bases). Trimming left V 1 base short and J 0 bases short, with 10 bases between. Germline V gene lookup returns CDR1 MGHRA and CDR2 YSYEKL. This CDR3 is 16 amino acids long. The CDR3 region is CASSQAWGVSGNTIYF. DNA for the CDR3: TGCGCCAGCAGCCAAGCCTGGGGCGTCTCTGGAAACACCATATATTTT.

This chain links TRBV7-2 with TRBJ2-5; weak D call: TRBD2 (5 bases). The CDR3 has 15 amino acids. V was trimmed by 7 bases and J by 5 bases, leaving 20 bases between them. Germline V lookup: CDR1 SGHTA, CDR2 FQGNSA. CDR3 in amino acids: CASTRGFTGVETQYF. For the CDR3, the DNA is TGTGCCAGCACCCGCGGGTTCACGGGTGTGGAGACCCAGTACTTC.

The chain recombines TRBV11-2 with TRBJ2-7, with 7 bases lining up with TRBD1. Germline lookup yields CDR1 SGHAT and CDR2 FQNNGV. Trimming at V came to 3 bases and at J to 2 bases, leaving 16 bases not matched to a gene. CDR3 length: 18 amino acids. The CDR3 bases are TGTGCCAGCAGCTTTCCCACCGCCCACAGGGGTAGGGCCTACGAGCAGTACTTC. Translation gives CASSFPTAHRGRAYEQYF.

The rearrangement links TRBV30 to TRBJ2-7; 7 bases align to TRBD2. CDR1 is GTSNPN and CDR2 is SVGIG in the germline V gene (reference sequence). The V and J ends lost 0 bases and 4 bases, in that order; junction bases with no gene match: 6. CDR3 length equals 14 residues. The CDR3 loop is CAWSVPWGGYEQYF. The CDR3, as DNA: TGTGCCTGGAGTGTCCCTTGGGGGGGATACGAGCAGTACTTC.

The chain joins TRBV2 to TRBJ2-7; TRBD1 matches 9 bases. V lost 7 bases to trimming and J lost 3 bases; unmatched junction nucleotides: 4. Per the germline V gene, CDR1 is SNHLY and CDR2 is FYNNEI. There are 13 residues in the CDR3. The CDR3 nucleotides are TGTGCCAGCACCCCGGGACAGGGCTACGAGCAGTACTTC. Encoded protein: CASTPGQGYEQYF.

This clone has only a few counts. The chain joins TRBV19 to TRBJ2-1, with TRBD2 matching over 12 bases. CDR3 length: 16 residues. Germline CDR1 LNHDA, CDR2 SQIVND (reference sequence). V shed 2 bases and J 7 bases; nucleotides not matched to a gene: 6. CDR3 sequence: CASSISLLAGGNEQFF. CDR3 nucleotide sequence: TGTGCCAGTAGTATAAGTTTACTAGCGGGGGGAAATGAGCAGTTCTTC. Using reference TRBV19 and TRBJ2-1 for the parts outside the CDR3, the full variable domain is DGGITQSPKYLFRKEGQNVTLSCEQNLNHDAMYWYRQDPGQGLRLIYYSQIVNDFQKGDIAEGYSVSREKKESFPLTVTSAQKNPTAFYLCASSISLLAGGNEQFFGPGTRLTVL.

This chain links TRBV2 with TRBJ2-7; 11 bases line up with TRBD1. This CDR3 is 16 amino acids long. In germline, CDR1 is SNHLY, CDR2 FYNNEI. J gave up 1 base and V 6 bases, and 8 bases lay outside the gene matches. CDR3 region: CASSDPGQGVSYEQYF. CDR3 bases: TGTGCCAGCAGCGATCCGGGACAGGGGGTGTCCTACGAGCAGTACTTC.

This clone was recorded once. The chain uses TRBV7-8 and TRBJ1-2; the D is unclear. The germline V gene encodes CDR1 SGHVS and CDR2 FQNEAQ. The CDR3 length is 14 residues. The ends were cut back, 1 base at V and 8 bases at J, with 14 bases in the middle. The CDR3 sequence: CASSLGQLNGGYTF. The CDR3 DNA reads as TGTGCCAGCAGCTTAGGCCAGCTCAACGGGGGCTACACCTTC.

J is TRBJ1-4 and V is TRBV19, with 7 bases lining up with TRBD1. There are 15 residues in the CDR3. V was clipped by 5 bases and J by 3 bases; unmatched bases: 6. CDR1 LNHDA and CDR2 SQIVND come from the germline V gene (reference sequence). The CDR3 sequence: CASSPLGTANEKLFF. Written as DNA, the CDR3 is TGTGCCAGTAGTCCCCTGGGGACAGCTAATGAAAAACTGTTTTTT.

A few counts support this clone. V usage is TRBV13 and J usage is TRBJ2-3; 7 bases are shared with TRBD2. The CDR3 consists of 17 residues. V lost 4 bases, J lost 7 bases, and 17 bases stayed unmatched. Per the germline V gene, CDR1 is PRHDT and CDR2 is FYEKMQ (reference sequence). This chain's CDR3 is CASSSSPRDYRPHTQYF. CDR3 sequence (DNA): TGTGCCAGCAGCTCGTCCCCCCGGGACTACCGGCCCCATACGCAGTATTTT. The whole variable domain, remainder taken from reference TRBV13 and TRBJ2-3, is AAGVIQSPRHLIKEKRETATLKCYPIPRHDTVYWYQQGPGQDPQFLISFYEKMQSDKGSIPDRFSAQQFSDYHSELNMSSLELGDSALYFCASSSSPRDYRPHTQYFGPGTRLTVL.

This rearrangement joins TRBV5-5 to TRBJ2-7, with no clear D. The assigned J gene may be wrong: the sequence end matches TRBJ2-5 better. CDR1 and CDR2 from the germline V gene are SGHKS and YYEKEE (reference sequence). The CDR3 spans 14 residues. CDR3 residues: CASSLHAVPETQYF. The CDR3 region has the DNA TGTGCCAGCAGCTTGCACGCGGTACCAGAGACCCAGTACTTC.

The V gene is TRBV5-1, the J gene TRBJ2-2, with unresolved D. Trimming took off 0 bases at V and 6 bases at J, with 9 bases between the two ends. The CDR3 has 14 residues. Per germline, CDR1 SGHRS and CDR2 YFSETQ. CDR3 coding DNA: TGCGCCAGCAGCTTGGAGAGGATCCCCGGGGAGCTGTTTTTT. Its translation is CASSLERIPGELFF. Together with reference TRBV5-1 and TRBJ2-2, the CDR3 gives the full variable domain: KAGVTQTPRYLIKTRGQQVTLSCSPISGHRSVSWYQQTPGQGLQFLFEYFSETQRNKGNFPGRFSGRQFSNSRSEMNVSTLELGDSALYLCASSLERIPGELFFGEGSRLTVL.

This rearrangement joins TRBV10-1 to TRBJ1-1; no clear D gene. Trimming cost V 5 bases and J 0 bases, with 7 bases left between them. CDR1 and CDR2 from the germline V gene are WNHNN and SYGVQD (reference sequence). The length of the CDR3 is 13 residues. The CDR3 spells CASSQDLNTEAFF. CDR3 nucleotide sequence: TGCGCCAGCAGTCAGGATCTGAACACTGAAGCTTTCTTT.

The chain links TRBV6-6 to TRBJ2-5; TRBD1 matches at 8 bases. Germline V gene sequence: CDR1 MNHNY, CDR2 SVGAGI (reference sequence). The V and J ends lost 5 bases and 2 bases, in that order; junction bases with no gene match: 10. The CDR3 sequence is 16 residues long. CDR3 loop: CASSQPTGVIQETQYF. The DNA for the CDR3 is TGTGCCAGCAGTCAGCCGACAGGGGTGATACAAGAGACCCAGTACTTC.

This clone has only a few counts. V and J are TRBV6-1 and TRBJ1-4; no firm D call. Trimming pared 4 bases from V and 7 bases from J, leaving 10 bases between. In germline, CDR1 is MNHNS, CDR2 SASEGT. The CDR3 is made up of 13 amino acids. As DNA, the CDR3 is TGTGCCAGCAGTGTAACGGAGACTGAAAAACTGTTTTTT. Its translation is CASSVTETEKLFF.

V gene TRBV30 combines with J gene TRBJ2-3, with 13 bases aligning to TRBD2. The CDR3 contains 14 residues. Unmatched junction bases numbered 4, after V lost 5 bases and J lost 5 bases. CDR1 and CDR2 (germline): GTSNPN, SVGIG (reference sequence). The CDR3 loop is CAWGTSGGGDTQYF. The CDR3 DNA sequence: TGTGCCTGGGGTACTAGCGGGGGGGGAGATACGCAGTATTTT. The full variable domain, with the rest looked up from reference TRBV30 and TRBJ2-3, is SQTIHQWPATLVQPVGSPLSLECTVEGTSNPNLYWYRQAAGRGLQLLFYSVGIGQISSEVPQNLSASRPQDRQFILSSKKLLLSDSGFYLCAWGTSGGGDTQYFGPGTRLTVL.

The chain links TRBV7-8 to TRBJ1-2; D is ambiguous. Germline CDR1 reads SGHVS; CDR2 reads FQNEAQ. This CDR3 region has 15 residues. Trimming stripped 4 bases from V and 2 bases from J, with 14 bases between. The CDR3 coding sequence is TGTGCCAGCAGCTCCCTGAGGGAGACCAACTATGGCTACACCTTC. Translating it yields CASSSLRETNYGYTF.

In its sample, this clone was seen once. This rearrangement joins TRBV19 to TRBJ2-5, with 9 bases that match TRBD1. V was pared by 1 base and J by 1 base, with 4 bases of the junction left unmatched. Looked up from germline, CDR1 is LNHDA and CDR2 is SQIVND (reference sequence). The CDR3 length is 16 residues. The DNA for the CDR3 is TGTGCCAGTAGTATAGGTGACAGGGGGACCCAAGAGACCCAGTACTTC. Its protein product is CASSIGDRGTQETQYF.

The chain recombines TRBV2 with TRBJ1-1; D unresolved. CDR1 is SNHLY, CDR2 FYNNEI, per germline. Trimming removed 7 bases at V and 1 base at J, with 13 bases between. This CDR3 has 14 amino acids. The CDR3 DNA reads TGTGCCAGCAAGGTTACGGAGACGAACACTGAAGCTTTCTTT. Protein: CASKVTETNTEAFF.

The chain employs TRBV2 and TRBJ2-2; D might be TRBD2 (5 bases). The CDR3 consists of 22 residues. Trimming cost V 6 bases and J 7 bases, with 39 bases left between them. Germline CDR1 SNHLY, CDR2 FYNNEI. The CDR3 region is CASSSYVVGVFEGRASGGELFF. CDR3 coding DNA: TGTGCCAGCAGCTCTTATGTGGTCGGGGTCTTCGAGGGTAGGGCTTCCGGCGGGGAGCTGTTTTTT. Based on the CDR3 plus reference TRBV2 and TRBJ2-2, the full variable domain is EPEVTQTPSHQVTQMGQEVILRCVPISNHLYFYWYRQILGQKVEFLVSFYNNEISEKSEIFDDQFSVERPDGSNFTLKIRSTKLEDSAMYFCASSSYVVGVFEGRASGGELFFGEGSRLTVL.